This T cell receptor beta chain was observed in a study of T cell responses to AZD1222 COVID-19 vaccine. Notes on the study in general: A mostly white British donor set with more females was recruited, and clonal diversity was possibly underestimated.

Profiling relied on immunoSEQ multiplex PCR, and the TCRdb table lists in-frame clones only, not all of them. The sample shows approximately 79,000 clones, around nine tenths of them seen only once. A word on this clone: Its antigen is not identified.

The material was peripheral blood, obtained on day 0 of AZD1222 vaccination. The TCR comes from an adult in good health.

The CDR3 DNA reads as TGTGCCACCGGGGGGACAGTTAACACTGAAGCTTTCTTT. Residues: CATGGTVNTEAFF. This chain links TRBV28 with TRBJ1-1; 7 positions match TRBD1. J gave up 2 bases and V 10 bases, and 7 bases lay outside the gene matches. From germline, CDR1 is MDHEN and CDR2 SYDVKM. The CDR3 runs to 13 residues.